The 13 T cell receptor beta chains reported below all come from one sample, sequenced in a study of OX40 agonist ivuxolimab in advanced cancers. The data were produced by immunoSEQ multiplex PCR, yet TCRdb's version contains in-frame clones alone and is incomplete. The table shows about 130,000 clones, with about 93% occurring only once. Sample: CD4+ or CD8+ T cells sorted from blood, taken in a trial of the OX40 agonist ivuxolimab. These TCRs come from an adult with an advanced solid tumor such as melanoma, head and neck, liver or kidney cancer.

The rearrangement joins TRBV5-1 to TRBJ2-7; D may be TRBD1 or TRBD2 (5 bases each). The CDR3 is made up of 15 amino acids. Trimming left V 5 bases short and J 0 bases short, with 15 bases between. Germline lookup yields CDR1 SGHRS and CDR2 YFSETQ. CDR3 amino acids: CASSQDGDGSYEQYF. The CDR3 DNA sequence: TGCGCCAGCAGTCAGGACGGGGACGGCTCCTACGAGCAGTACTTC.

This chain uses TRBV5-1 with TRBJ2-1, with 7 bases matching TRBD2. The V gene's germline CDR1 is SGHRS and CDR2 YFSETQ. The CDR3 length is 15 residues. Unmatched junction bases numbered 12, after V lost 4 bases and J lost 8 bases. The DNA of the CDR3 is TGCGCCAGCAGCCCCGGGACTACCTCGGTGGATGAGCAGTTCTTC. Its protein product is CASSPGTTSVDEQFF. Full variable domain (outside the CDR3, taken from reference TRBV5-1 and TRBJ2-1): KAGVTQTPRYLIKTRGQQVTLSCSPISGHRSVSWYQQTPGQGLQFLFEYFSETQRNKGNFPGRFSGRQFSNSRSEMNVSTLELGDSALYLCASSPGTTSVDEQFFGPGTRLTVL.

The chain links TRBV5-5 to TRBJ1-6; D possibly corresponds to TRBD1 (5 bases). Germline V gene data show CDR1 as SGHKS and CDR2 as YYEKEE (reference sequence). V lost 4 bases to trimming and J lost 7 bases, with 12 bases between them. The CDR3 runs 14 residues. CDR3 bases: TGTGCCAGCAGCACCGGGACGGCAAATTCACCCCTCCACTTT. It yields the protein CASSTGTANSPLHF.

This chain links TRBV6-1 with TRBJ1-2; D is unresolved. V was trimmed by 0 bases and J by 8 bases, leaving 13 bases between them. The germline gives CDR1 MNHNS, CDR2 SASEGT. There are 14 residues in the CDR3. The CDR3 nucleotides are TGTGCCAGCAGTGAAGCTGGGCGGGGATGGGGCTACACCTTC. Its protein product is CASSEAGRGWGYTF.

The chain recombines TRBV5-1 with TRBJ1-5; D unresolved. The germline CDR1 and CDR2 sequences are SGHRS and YFSETQ. Trimming left V 0 bases short and J 3 bases short, with 7 bases between. The length of the CDR3 is 14 residues. This CDR3 reads CASSLEGFNQPQHF. CDR3 DNA: TGCGCCAGCAGCTTGGAGGGCTTCAATCAGCCCCAGCATTTT. The entire variable domain, with the rest obtained from reference TRBV5-1 and TRBJ1-5, is as follows: KAGVTQTPRYLIKTRGQQVTLSCSPISGHRSVSWYQQTPGQGLQFLFEYFSETQRNKGNFPGRFSGRQFSNSRSEMNVSTLELGDSALYLCASSLEGFNQPQHFGDGTRLSIL.

V and J are TRBV6-6 and TRBJ1-1; the match to TRBD1 covers 8 bases. Per germline, CDR1 MNHNY and CDR2 SVGAGI (reference sequence). V trimming: 6 bases; J trimming: 1 base; junction bases outside the gene matches: 4. The CDR3 is made up of 14 amino acids. CDR3 in DNA: TGTGCCAGCAGAACTACAGGGGGGAACACTGAAGCTTTCTTT. Translation: CASRTTGGNTEAFF.

This rearrangement joins TRBV28 to TRBJ2-3; perhaps TRBD1 as D (5 bases). The V end lost 6 bases, the J end lost 0 bases, and 13 bases lay between the germline ends. The V gene's germline CDR1 is MDHEN and CDR2 SYDVKM. This CDR3 has 15 residues. CDR3 region: CASRTARASTDTQYF. CDR3 coding DNA: TGTGCCAGCAGGACAGCGCGCGCTAGCACAGATACGCAGTATTTT.

The chain recombines TRBV11-2 with TRBJ2-2, with a tentative D call TRBD2 (5 bases). The V gene's germline CDR1 is SGHAT and CDR2 FQNNGV. The CDR3 extends over 15 amino acids. Trimming cost V 5 bases and J 0 bases, with 10 bases left between them. CDR3 loop: CASSRRGSNTGELFF. CDR3 bases: TGTGCCAGCAGCCGCCGGGGTTCGAACACCGGGGAGCTGTTTTTT.

The chain joins TRBV28 to TRBJ1-2, with D perhaps TRBD1 (6 bases). The germline gives CDR1 MDHEN, CDR2 SYDVKM. This CDR3 is 15 amino acids long. Trimming removed 4 bases from V and 0 bases from J, with 12 bases in between. The CDR3 is CASSSHGTSNYGYTF. For the CDR3, the DNA is TGTGCCAGCAGTTCTCACGGGACATCTAACTATGGCTACACCTTC.

The rearrangement links TRBV25-1 to TRBJ2-5, with D tentatively TRBD1 (5 bases). Germline V CDR1 and CDR2: MGHDK, SYGVNS. The CDR3 runs 16 residues. The V and J ends lost 5 bases and 5 bases respectively, with 21 bases between them. The CDR3 spells CASSPKGIGASETQYF. The CDR3 coding sequence is TGTGCCAGCAGTCCAAAGGGGATAGGGGCGAGCGAGACCCAGTACTTC.

This clone was observed once. This chain links TRBV19 with TRBJ1-2, with D perhaps TRBD1 (5 bases). This CDR3 is built from 16 residues. The germline V gene encodes CDR1 LNHDA and CDR2 SQIVND (reference sequence). The V end was cut by 9 bases, the J end by 2 bases, with 22 bases between. The CDR3 DNA reads as TGTGCCAGCCAACTCGGTGTGGGGACGGAGAACTATGGCTACACCTTC. Its protein product is CASQLGVGTENYGYTF.

The rearrangement uses TRBV19 and TRBJ2-2; 9 positions match TRBD1. The CDR3 sequence is 14 residues long. In germline, CDR1 is LNHDA, CDR2 SQIVND (reference sequence). The trim removed 9 bases at V and 9 bases at J, leaving 11 bases unmatched. The CDR3 sequence is CASNRDRVNRELFF. Written as DNA, the CDR3 is TGTGCCAGCAACCGGGACAGGGTGAATCGGGAGCTGTTTTTT.

V is TRBV2 and J is TRBJ2-1; 9 nucleotides align to TRBD2. This CDR3 has 15 residues. J was trimmed by 5 bases and V by 9 bases; bases with no gene match: 11. Germline V gene sequence: CDR1 SNHLY, CDR2 FYNNEI. The chain's CDR3 is CARGSSGGQDNEQFF. The DNA of the CDR3 is TGTGCCAGGGGGAGTAGCGGGGGCCAAGACAATGAGCAGTTCTTC.